Listed below are T cell receptor beta chains from one sample, sequenced in a study of neoadjuvant nivolumab and ipilimumab in lung cancer. Using immunoSEQ multiplex PCR, the repertoire was profiled, and TCRdb retains in-frame clones only, with some absent. The profile shows approximately 20,000 clones, more than 75% of them singletons. Source: peripheral blood, taken before neoadjuvant nivolumab, alone or with ipilimumab. These receptors were obtained from an adult with non-small cell lung cancer. Both conserved end residues are part of each CDR3. The order of the fields is clone size, D gene, V gene, J gene, CDR3 protein, CDR3 DNA. A D gene is named only where the DNA matches it firmly. Expanded clones get a size class; other rows say once, few or many, or leave the size out.

abundance: -
d_gene: -
v_gene: TRBV10-3
j_gene: TRBJ2-3
CDR3aa: CAISESVDTQYF
CDR3nt: TGTGCCATCAGTGAGTCGGTGGATACGCAGTATTTT

abundance: -
d_gene: -
v_gene: TRBV7-6
j_gene: TRBJ2-1
CDR3aa: CASSLAGIQAYNEQFF
CDR3nt: TGTGCCAGCAGCTTAGCGGGGATTCAGGCCTACAATGAGCAGTTCTTC

abundance: -
d_gene: -
v_gene: TRBV9
j_gene: TRBJ2-5
CDR3aa: CASSVGTALQETQYF
CDR3nt: TGTGCCAGCAGCGTAGGGACAGCTCTCCAAGAGACCCAGTACTTC

abundance: -
d_gene: -
v_gene: TRBV11-1
j_gene: TRBJ2-7
CDR3aa: CASSLAQEELYEQYF
CDR3nt: TGTGCCAGCAGCTTAGCGCAGGAGGAGCTATACGAGCAGTACTTC

abundance: -
d_gene: TRBD2
v_gene: TRBV29-1
j_gene: TRBJ2-7
CDR3aa: CSVLTSGSEEQYF
CDR3nt: TGCAGCGTCCTGACTAGCGGGAGTGAAGAGCAGTACTTC

abundance: -
d_gene: TRBD2
v_gene: TRBV6-1
j_gene: TRBJ2-7
CDR3aa: CASSGGQRESYEQYF
CDR3nt: TGTGCCAGCAGTGGCGGCCAGCGGGAATCCTACGAGCAGTACTTC

abundance: -
d_gene: TRBD1
v_gene: TRBV30
j_gene: TRBJ1-5
CDR3aa: CAWSEGQVNQPQHF
CDR3nt: TGTGCCTGGAGTGAGGGACAGGTCAATCAGCCCCAGCATTTT

abundance: -
d_gene: -
v_gene: TRBV23-1
j_gene: TRBJ2-7
CDR3aa: CASSQRGEPPSYEQYF
CDR3nt: TGCGCCAGCAGTCAACGTGGGGAACCGCCGTCCTACGAGCAGTACTTC

abundance: -
d_gene: -
v_gene: TRBV18
j_gene: TRBJ2-7
CDR3aa: CASSLEALTGPEQYF
CDR3nt: TGTGCCAGCTCACTAGAGGCACTGACAGGTCCCGAGCAGTACTTC

abundance: once
d_gene: TRBD2
v_gene: TRBV11-1
j_gene: TRBJ2-1
CDR3aa: CASSWGGEEQFF
CDR3nt: TGTGCCAGCAGCTGGGGGGGAGAGGAGCAGTTCTTC

abundance: -
d_gene: -
v_gene: TRBV5-6
j_gene: TRBJ2-5
CDR3aa: CASSTATHPVETQYF
CDR3nt: TGTGCCAGCAGCACCGCGACACACCCTGTAGAGACCCAGTACTTC

abundance: -
d_gene: -
v_gene: TRBV2
j_gene: TRBJ1-5
CDR3aa: CASSEERGGNQPQHF
CDR3nt: TGTGCCAGCAGTGAAGAGAGGGGGGGAAATCAGCCCCAGCATTTT

abundance: -
d_gene: -
v_gene: TRBV7-2
j_gene: TRBJ2-1
CDR3aa: CASSLTGKGNEQFF
CDR3nt: TGTGCCAGCAGCTTAACCGGGAAAGGGAATGAGCAGTTCTTC

abundance: -
d_gene: -
v_gene: TRBV25-1
j_gene: TRBJ1-3
CDR3aa: CASSDPTASGNTIYF
CDR3nt: TGTGCCAGCAGTGATCCAACAGCCTCTGGAAACACCATATATTTT

abundance: -
d_gene: TRBD2
v_gene: TRBV5-4
j_gene: TRBJ2-1
CDR3aa: CASSYKSGLTYNEQFF
CDR3nt: TGTGCCAGCAGCTACAAATCGGGACTAACCTACAATGAGCAGTTCTTC

abundance: -
d_gene: TRBD1
v_gene: TRBV18
j_gene: TRBJ2-3
CDR3aa: CASSPPGQGMTDTQYF
CDR3nt: TGTGCCAGCTCACCCCCGGGACAGGGCATGACAGATACGCAGTATTTT

abundance: -
d_gene: -
v_gene: TRBV15
j_gene: TRBJ2-7
CDR3aa: CATSRDRRGLRSYEQYF
CDR3nt: TGTGCCACCAGCAGAGACCGACGGGGGTTGAGATCCTACGAGCAGTACTTC

abundance: once
d_gene: -
v_gene: TRBV6-6
j_gene: TRBJ1-5
CDR3aa: CASSKGQDQPQHF
CDR3nt: TGTGCCAGCAGTAAGGGGCAGGATCAGCCCCAGCATTTT

abundance: -
d_gene: -
v_gene: TRBV5-8
j_gene: TRBJ1-2
CDR3aa: CASSFLGLGGYTF
CDR3nt: TGTGCCAGCAGCTTCTTAGGGCTAGGAGGCTACACCTTC

abundance: -
d_gene: -
v_gene: TRBV6-1
j_gene: TRBJ2-7
CDR3aa: CASSESLSTYEQYF
CDR3nt: TGTGCCAGCAGTGAGTCCCTCAGCACCTACGAGCAGTACTTC

abundance: -
d_gene: -
v_gene: TRBV19
j_gene: TRBJ2-7
CDR3aa: CASKGAYEQYF
CDR3nt: TGTGCCAGTAAAGGGGCGTACGAGCAGTACTTC

abundance: -
d_gene: -
v_gene: TRBV5-1
j_gene: TRBJ1-1
CDR3aa: CASSSGDLNTEAFF
CDR3nt: TGCGCCAGCAGCTCGGGTGATCTGAACACTGAAGCTTTCTTT

abundance: medium-sized
d_gene: -
v_gene: TRBV7-9
j_gene: TRBJ1-2
CDR3aa: CASSPNRADPPVYGYTF
CDR3nt: TGTGCCAGCAGCCCGAATAGGGCGGATCCTCCGGTCTATGGCTACACCTTC

abundance: -
d_gene: TRBD1
v_gene: TRBV7-2
j_gene: TRBJ1-2
CDR3aa: CASSPRTGSHGYTF
CDR3nt: TGTGCCAGCAGCCCCCGGACAGGGAGCCATGGCTACACCTTC

abundance: -
d_gene: -
v_gene: TRBV11-1
j_gene: TRBJ2-5
CDR3aa: CASSLRDGQETQYF
CDR3nt: TGTGCCAGCAGCTTAAGAGACGGGCAAGAGACCCAGTACTTC

abundance: once
d_gene: -
v_gene: TRBV7-2
j_gene: TRBJ2-3
CDR3aa: CASSLSSPTDTQYF
CDR3nt: TGTGCCAGCAGCTTATCTAGTCCAACAGATACGCAGTATTTT